This T cell receptor beta chain was found in a study of blood T cell repertoires in COVID-19 (dated by TCRdb to about 2020). Study-level background: The collaborator samples originated in the United States, Italy and Spain and spanned the acute and convalescent phases of COVID-19. HLA class I and class II types, where available, came from metadata supplied by the sample provider rather than from assay-based typing. Subjects who had been exposed to COVID-19, were actively infected with it, or had recovered from it provided the deeply sampled blood TCRbeta repertoires that made up the dataset. Nearly every sample came with metadata listing a de-identified subject ID, COVID-19 status, age in years and sex. The repertoires were made available in a free public database intended to serve as a resource for research on the immune response to SARS-CoV-2. Samples came from the ongoing ImmuneRACE study (first 160 participants) plus 1,254 subjects from 6 global collaborators. The material from the prospective study consisted of cDNA or gDNA derived from T cells, B-cell-depleted T cells, or PBMCs. Overall study outcomes, separate from this receptor: The quantity of clinical and demographic metadata differed by source and by participant and was supplied without curation.

Enrolling through a virtual design, the prospective study's participants ranged in age from roughly 18 to 95 years and lived across roughly 23 United States geographic areas. In the prospective study, cohorts were assigned on the basis of participant-reported clinical history obtained from a screening survey and a study questionnaire. For ImmuneRACE Cohort 3, a participant was defined as recovered based on two consecutive negative NP/OP PCR tests, clearance by a healthcare professional, or resolution of symptoms. In the prospective study, whole blood, serum and a nasopharyngeal or oropharyngeal swab were collected from each participant by mobile phlebotomists. Additional blood draws and questionnaires over a roughly two-month period could optionally be provided by prospective study participants. Before DNA extraction, blood samples from the prospective study were shipped at room temperature or frozen.

Regarding this clone: Its antigen remains undetermined. No clone much larger than this one lies a single base away; base qualities are absent.

TCRbeta CDR3 regions were amplified from genomic DNA by means of the immunoSEQ Assay, a bias-controlled multiplex PCR. On the authors' methods: Nucleated cell counts per sample were estimated from amplification of reference gene primers within the assay. Sequence reads were collapsed and filtered to measure the absolute abundance of every unique TCRbeta CDR3 rearrangement. For each sample, productive Simpson clonality was calculated as the square root of Simpson's diversity index over productive rearrangements. TCRdb took over this immuneACCESS table, retaining in-frame rearrangements with V and J assigned. Such tables are incomplete; in checked studies, under half of the missing clones stem from an unresolved V gene, and the remainder is unexplained. For V, J and clone size, that table is used; D and trimming come from the DNA. The sample includes about 200,000 clones, with 85% observed a single time. 18% of the sample belongs to the ten largest clones.

Including cysteine and phenylalanine, the CDR3 has 12 amino acids. Only CDR3 DNA remains: 36 bases, in frame from the first base. The germline V gene specifies SQVTM as CDR1 and ANQGSEA as CDR2. The V and J ends are trimmed by 4 bases and 4 bases, leaving 11 bases between them. The chain is assembled from TRBV29-1 and TRBJ2-7; no D segment can be confidently identified. This clonotype was obtained from a man aged 40-55 years who had recovered from COVID-19. Material for sequencing was PBMCs or T cells enriched from blood (not recorded which). CDR3 protein: CSVGQDSYEQYF. The DNA is as follows: TGCAGCGTTGGTCAGGATTCTTACGAGCAGTACTTC.